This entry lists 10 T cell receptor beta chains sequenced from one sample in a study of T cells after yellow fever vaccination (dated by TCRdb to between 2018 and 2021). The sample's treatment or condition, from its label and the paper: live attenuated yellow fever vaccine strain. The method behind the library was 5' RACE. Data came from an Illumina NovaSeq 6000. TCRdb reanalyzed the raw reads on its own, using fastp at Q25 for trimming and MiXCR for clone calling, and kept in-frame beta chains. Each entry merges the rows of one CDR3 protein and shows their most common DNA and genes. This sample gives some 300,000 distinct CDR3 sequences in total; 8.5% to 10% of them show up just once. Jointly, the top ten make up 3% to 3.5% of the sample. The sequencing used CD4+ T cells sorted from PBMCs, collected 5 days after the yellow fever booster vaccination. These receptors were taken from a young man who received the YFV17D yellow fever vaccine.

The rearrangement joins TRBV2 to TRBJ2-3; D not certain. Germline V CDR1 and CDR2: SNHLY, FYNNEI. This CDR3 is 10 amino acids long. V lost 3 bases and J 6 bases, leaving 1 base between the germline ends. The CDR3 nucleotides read TGTGCCAGCAGTGAGGATACGCAGTATTTT. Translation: CASSEDTQYF.

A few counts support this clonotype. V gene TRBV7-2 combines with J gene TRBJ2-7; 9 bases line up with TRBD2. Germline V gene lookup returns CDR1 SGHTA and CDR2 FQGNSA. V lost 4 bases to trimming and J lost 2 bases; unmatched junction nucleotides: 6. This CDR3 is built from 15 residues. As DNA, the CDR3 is TGTGCCAGCAGCTCAACGACTAGCGGAACCTACGAGCAGTACTTC. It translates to CASSSTTSGTYEQYF. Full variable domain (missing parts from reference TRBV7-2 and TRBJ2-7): GAGVSQSPSNKVTEKGKDVELRCDPISGHTALYWYRQSLGQGLEFLIYFQGNSAPDKSGLPSDRFSAERTGGSVSTLTIQRTQQEDSAVYLCASSSTTSGTYEQYFGPGTRLTVT.

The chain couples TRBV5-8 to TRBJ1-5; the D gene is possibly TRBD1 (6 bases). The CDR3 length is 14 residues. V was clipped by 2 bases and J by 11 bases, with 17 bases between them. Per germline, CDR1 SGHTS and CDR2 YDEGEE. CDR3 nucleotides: TGTGCCAGCAGCTTACAGGGCCTGTATTTGTCCCAGCATTTT. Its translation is CASSLQGLYLSQHF.

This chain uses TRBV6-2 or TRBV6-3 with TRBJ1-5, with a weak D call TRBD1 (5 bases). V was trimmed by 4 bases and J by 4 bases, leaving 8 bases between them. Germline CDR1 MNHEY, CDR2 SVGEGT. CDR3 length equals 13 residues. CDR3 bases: TGTGCCAGCAGTTGGGCAGGGAATCAGCCCCAGCATTTT. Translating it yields CASSWAGNQPQHF.

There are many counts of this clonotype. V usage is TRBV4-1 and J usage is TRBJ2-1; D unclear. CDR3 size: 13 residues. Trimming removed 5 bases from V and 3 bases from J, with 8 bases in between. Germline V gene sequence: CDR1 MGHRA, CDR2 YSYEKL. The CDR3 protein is CASSGAGYNEQFF. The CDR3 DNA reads TGCGCCAGCAGCGGAGCCGGCTACAATGAGCAGTTCTTC.

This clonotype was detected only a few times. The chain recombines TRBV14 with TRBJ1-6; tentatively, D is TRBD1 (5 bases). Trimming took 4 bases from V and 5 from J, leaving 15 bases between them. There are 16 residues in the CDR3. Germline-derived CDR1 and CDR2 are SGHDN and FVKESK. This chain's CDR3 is CASSLRPGRNNSPLHF. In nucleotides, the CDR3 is TGTGCCAGCAGCCTGCGTCCGGGACGGAATAATTCACCCCTCCACTTT.

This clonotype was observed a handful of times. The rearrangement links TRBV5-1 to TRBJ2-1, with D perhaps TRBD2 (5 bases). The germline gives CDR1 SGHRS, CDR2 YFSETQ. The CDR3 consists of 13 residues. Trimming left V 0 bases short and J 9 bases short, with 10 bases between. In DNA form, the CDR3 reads TGCGCCAGCAGCTTGGCCTGGGCGGGTGAGCAGTTCTTC. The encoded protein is CASSLAWAGEQFF.

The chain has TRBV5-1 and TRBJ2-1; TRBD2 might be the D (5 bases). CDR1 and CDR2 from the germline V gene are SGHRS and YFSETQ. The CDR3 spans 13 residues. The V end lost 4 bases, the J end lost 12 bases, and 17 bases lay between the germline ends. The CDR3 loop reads CASSEVPGIGQFF. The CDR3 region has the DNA TGCGCCAGCAGCGAGGTCCCGGGGATTGGGCAGTTCTTC.

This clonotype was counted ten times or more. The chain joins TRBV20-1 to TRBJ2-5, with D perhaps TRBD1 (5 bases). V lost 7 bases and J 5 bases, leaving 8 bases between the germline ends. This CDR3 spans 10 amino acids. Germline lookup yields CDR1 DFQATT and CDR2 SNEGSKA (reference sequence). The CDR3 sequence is CSGGRETQYF. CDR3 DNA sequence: TGCAGTGGGGGCCGGGAGACCCAGTACTTC.

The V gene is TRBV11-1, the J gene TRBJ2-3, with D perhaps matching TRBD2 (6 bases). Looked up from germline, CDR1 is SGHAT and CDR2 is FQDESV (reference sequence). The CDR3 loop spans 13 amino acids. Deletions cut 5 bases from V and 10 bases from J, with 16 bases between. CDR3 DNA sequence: TGTGCCAGCAGCCCAAACCTAGGGACTCCGCAGTATTTT. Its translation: CASSPNLGTPQYF.